The next 17 T cell receptor beta chains were all read from a single sample in a study of blood T cell repertoires in COVID-19. Assay used: immunoSEQ multiplex PCR; TCRdb lists only in-frame clones, some missing. Here the sample spans some 74,000 clones, approximately 93% being singletons. Sequenced input: peripheral blood. The receptors were sampled from a man aged 45-65 years with COVID-19, enrolled during active disease.

The J gene is TRBJ2-7, the V gene TRBV5-1; unclear D gene. Trimming pared 0 bases from V and 2 bases from J, leaving 9 bases between. Germline CDR1 and CDR2: SGHRS and YFSETQ. This CDR3 is 14 amino acids long. The DNA of the CDR3 is TGCGCCAGCAGCTTGGGGCAGGCCACCTACGAGCAGTACTTC. Residues: CASSLGQATYEQYF.

The rearrangement uses TRBV11-2 and TRBJ1-1, with D hard to call. Germline CDR1 SGHAT, CDR2 FQNNGV. The CDR3 totals 13 residues. V gave up 1 base and J gave up 3 bases, with 6 bases separating them. CDR3 sequence: CASSLVLDTEAFF. The DNA for the CDR3 is TGTGCCAGCAGCTTAGTTCTTGACACTGAAGCTTTCTTT.

The chain's CDR3 is CASSLDGGANTEAFF. In DNA form, the CDR3 reads TGTGCCAGCAGCTTAGACGGGGGGGCCAACACTGAAGCTTTCTTT. The chain couples TRBV11-2 to TRBJ1-1, with a tentative D call TRBD1 (6 bases). The CDR3 spans 15 residues. Germline V gene lookup returns CDR1 SGHAT and CDR2 FQNNGV. Trimming removed 0 bases at V and 2 bases at J, with 10 bases between.

The chain couples TRBV14 to TRBJ2-7; D is possibly TRBD1 (5 bases). Per germline, CDR1 SGHDN and CDR2 FVKESK. This CDR3 region has 14 residues. The V gene lost 6 bases and the J gene lost 0 bases, with 12 bases spanning the gap. The CDR3 sequence is CASRRQLSSYEQYV. The CDR3 region has the DNA TGTGCCAGCAGACGACAGCTTAGCTCCTACGAGCAGTACGTC.

V usage is TRBV29-1 and J usage is TRBJ2-2, with D maybe TRBD1 (5 bases). V lost 4 bases, J lost 5 bases, and 11 bases lay in between. CDR1 and CDR2 (germline): SQVTM, ANQGSEA. The CDR3 contains 13 residues. The CDR3 loop is CSVATTVTGELFF. The CDR3 bases are TGCAGCGTTGCGACGACAGTTACCGGGGAGCTGTTTTTT.

The rearrangement links TRBV5-1 to TRBJ2-1; 9 nucleotides agree with TRBD1. The ends lost 0 bases at V and 6 bases at J; junction bases unmatched: 4. The germline CDR1 and CDR2 sequences are SGHRS and YFSETQ. The CDR3 is made up of 15 amino acids. The CDR3: CASSLGTGAVNEQFF. The CDR3 DNA sequence: TGCGCCAGCAGCTTGGGGACAGGGGCGGTCAATGAGCAGTTCTTC.

The chain couples TRBV6-5 to TRBJ2-3, with 7 bases lining up with TRBD2. The J segment lost 2 bases and the V segment lost 0 bases, leaving 2 bases of the junction unmatched. Germline V gene data show CDR1 as MNHEY and CDR2 as SVGAGI. The CDR3 sequence is 15 residues long. The CDR3 sequence is CASSYSAGVTDTQYF. CDR3 DNA: TGTGCCAGCAGTTACTCGGCGGGGGTCACAGATACGCAGTATTTT.

This chain links TRBV28 with TRBJ2-7, with a possible D match to TRBD2 (6 bases). The germline V gene encodes CDR1 MDHEN and CDR2 SYDVKM. V lost 6 bases, J lost 2 bases, and 14 bases lay in between. This CDR3 is built from 14 residues. The CDR3 DNA follows: TGTGCCAGCAGAAAACCCGCGGGAACCTACGAGCAGTACTTC. Encoded protein: CASRKPAGTYEQYF. The whole variable domain, filled in from reference TRBV28 and TRBJ2-7, reads DVKVTQSSRYLVKRTGEKVFLECVQDMDHENMFWYRQDPGLGLRLIYFSYDVKMKEKGDIPEGYSVSREKKERFSLILESASTNQTSMYLCASRKPAGTYEQYFGPGTRLTVT.

The chain recombines TRBV4-3 with TRBJ2-5, with 7 bases identical to TRBD1. The trim removed 3 bases at V and 7 bases at J, leaving 23 bases unmatched. Germline-derived CDR1 and CDR2 are LGHNA and YSLEER. The CDR3 totals 19 residues. The CDR3 region is CASSQGWDPQGYRVWTQYF. DNA of the CDR3: TGCGCCAGCAGCCAGGGATGGGATCCACAGGGGTACCGGGTATGGACCCAGTACTTC.

The genes are TRBV7-4 and TRBJ1-6; 8 bases are a match to TRBD1. This CDR3 has 14 residues. After removal of 4 bases from V and 10 bases from J, the junction contained 6 bases not matched to a gene. Germline CDR1 is SGHVT and CDR2 is SQSDAQ. CDR3 in amino acids: CASSSDRGNSPLHF. CDR3 nucleotide sequence: TGTGCCAGCAGCTCTGACAGGGGTAACTCACCCCTCCACTTT.

This chain uses TRBV10-2 with TRBJ2-4, with no clear D. The CDR3 is made up of 16 amino acids. From germline, CDR1 is WSHSY and CDR2 SAAADI. Trimming took 7 bases from V and 2 from J, leaving 18 bases between them. The CDR3, as DNA: TGCGCCAGCATGCAGCCAGGCCTCCACTCCAAAAACATTCAGTACTTC. Translating it yields CASMQPGLHSKNIQYF.

The chain joins TRBV19 to TRBJ1-4; D uncertain. This CDR3 comprises 14 residues. V lost 5 bases to trimming and J lost 3 bases, with 10 bases between them. Germline lookup yields CDR1 LNHDA and CDR2 SQIVND (reference sequence). The chain's CDR3 is CASSGRGSNEKLFF. CDR3 in DNA: TGTGCCAGTAGTGGCCGCGGCTCTAATGAAAAACTGTTTTTT. The entire variable domain, with the rest obtained from reference TRBV19 and TRBJ1-4, is as follows: DGGITQSPKYLFRKEGQNVTLSCEQNLNHDAMYWYRQDPGQGLRLIYYSQIVNDFQKGDIAEGYSVSREKKESFPLTVTSAQKNPTAFYLCASSGRGSNEKLFFGSGTQLSVL.

The V call is TRBV9, the J call TRBJ1-1, with TRBD1 identical over 9 bases. The germline CDR1 and CDR2 sequences are SGDLS and YYNGEE. V gave up 0 bases and J gave up 2 bases; unmatched junction bases: 5. CDR3 length: 16 amino acids. The CDR3, as DNA: TGTGCCAGCAGCGTAGGGGTGGGACAGGGAAACACTGAAGCTTTCTTT. This codes for CASSVGVGQGNTEAFF.

The rearrangement links TRBV4-3 to TRBJ2-2, with 7 bases that match TRBD1. This CDR3 contains 16 residues. Germline V gene data show CDR1 as LGHNA and CDR2 as YSLEER. The trim removed 4 bases at V and 0 bases at J, leaving 5 bases unmatched. The CDR3 sequence: CASSRSGTANTGELFF. CDR3 coding DNA: TGCGCCAGCAGCCGGTCAGGGACAGCGAACACCGGGGAGCTGTTTTTT.

The genes are TRBV28 and TRBJ1-3; TRBD1 matches at 9 bases. V gave up 4 bases and J gave up 3 bases; unmatched junction bases: 4. The CDR3 spans 15 residues. CDR1 and CDR2 (germline): MDHEN, SYDVKM. The CDR3 DNA reads as TGTGCCAGCAGTTCTGGACAGGGGTATGGAAACACCATATATTTT. This sequence encodes CASSSGQGYGNTIYF. The full variable domain, rest sourced from reference TRBV28 and TRBJ1-3, is DVKVTQSSRYLVKRTGEKVFLECVQDMDHENMFWYRQDPGLGLRLIYFSYDVKMKEKGDIPEGYSVSREKKERFSLILESASTNQTSMYLCASSSGQGYGNTIYFGEGSWLTVV.

This chain links TRBV4-2 with TRBJ2-5; TRBD2 aligns across 11 bases. Germline CDR1 LGHNA, CDR2 YNFKEQ. The CDR3 sequence is 18 residues long. V lost 5 bases, J lost 4 bases, and 15 bases stayed unmatched. DNA of the CDR3: TGTGCCAGCAGCGAAAATCTCCCAACTAGCGGGAGAGGAGAGACCCAGTACTTC. This gives the protein CASSENLPTSGRGETQYF.

This chain connects TRBV6-5 to TRBJ2-6; D gene uncertain. Between the trimmed V and J ends, which lost 9 bases and 0 bases, there was a span of 6 bases. The germline CDR1 and CDR2 sequences are MNHEY and SVGAGI. CDR3 length: 13 residues. The CDR3 sequence: CASFLSGANVLTF. The CDR3 DNA sequence: TGTGCCAGTTTTCTCTCTGGGGCCAACGTCCTGACTTTC.